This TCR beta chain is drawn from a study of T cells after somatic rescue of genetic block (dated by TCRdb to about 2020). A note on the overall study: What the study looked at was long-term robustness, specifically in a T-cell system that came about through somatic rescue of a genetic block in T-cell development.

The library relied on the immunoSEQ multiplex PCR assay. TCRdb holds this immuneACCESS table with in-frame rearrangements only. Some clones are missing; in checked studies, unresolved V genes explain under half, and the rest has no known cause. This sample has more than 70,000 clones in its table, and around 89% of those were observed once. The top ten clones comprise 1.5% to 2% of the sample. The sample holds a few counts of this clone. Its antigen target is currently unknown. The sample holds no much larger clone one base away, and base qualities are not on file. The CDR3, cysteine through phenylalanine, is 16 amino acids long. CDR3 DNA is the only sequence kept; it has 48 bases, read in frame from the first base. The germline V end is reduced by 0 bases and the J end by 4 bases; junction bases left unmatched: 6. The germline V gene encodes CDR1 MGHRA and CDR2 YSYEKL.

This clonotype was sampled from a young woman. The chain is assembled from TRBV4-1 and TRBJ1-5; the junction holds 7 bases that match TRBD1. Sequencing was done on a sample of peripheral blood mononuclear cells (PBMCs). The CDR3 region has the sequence CASSQDGGGANQPQHF. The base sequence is TGCGCCAGCAGCCAAGACGGAGGGGGCGCGAATCAGCCCCAGCATTTT.